The rows below give T cell receptor beta chains drawn from one sample of a study of blood T cell repertoires in COVID-19. Method: immunoSEQ multiplex PCR; TCRdb's copy keeps in-frame clones and lacks some. This sample carries over 55,000 clones, about nine tenths of them seen once, and the ten largest clones take roughly 8.5%. Sequencing input: peripheral blood. The source of these receptors is a middle-aged man with active COVID-19. Both conserved end residues are part of each CDR3. The D gene is left open where the match is weak. Expanded clones are given a class, and other clones once, few, many or no size at all.

v_call,clone_size,j_call,d_call,cdr3_nt,cdr3_aa
TRBV27,.,TRBJ2-3,.,TGTGCCAGCAGTTTTAGGTCCTTAATGTTCACGAGGGAGAATACGCAGTATTTT,CASSFRSLMFTRENTQYF
TRBV23-1,.,TRBJ2-2,.,TGCGCCAGCAGTCAGACGGAGCGAGTGGAGCTGTTTTTT,CASSQTERVELFF
TRBV10-3,.,TRBJ1-1,.,TGTGCCATCAGTGAGGCACAGCCGAACACTGAAGCTTTCTTT,CAISEAQPNTEAFF
TRBV2,.,TRBJ2-4,TRBD2,TGTGCCAGTCTGGGACTAGCGGGATCCATTCAGTACTTC,CASLGLAGSIQYF
TRBV7-2,.,TRBJ1-1,.,TGTGCCAGCAGCTTATTGAACCTGGCTAGTAGGCGCACTGAAGCTTTCTTT,CASSLLNLASRRTEAFF
TRBV15,once,TRBJ2-3,TRBD1,TGTGCCACCAGCCTCGGACAGGGGACAGATACGCAGTATTTT,CATSLGQGTDTQYF
TRBV18,.,TRBJ2-3,.,TGTGCCAGCTCACCTGGGCACGGCGAGCGGAACACAGATACGCAGTATTTT,CASSPGHGERNTDTQYF
TRBV5-4,.,TRBJ2-5,TRBD1,TGTGCCAGCAGCTCCCGGACAGGGCAAGAGACCCAGTACTTC,CASSSRTGQETQYF
TRBV7-2,.,TRBJ2-1,TRBD2,TGTGCCAGCAGCTGGGAACTAGCGGGGGGGCTTAATGAGCAGTTCTTC,CASSWELAGGLNEQFF
TRBV6-1,.,TRBJ1-5,TRBD1,TGTGCCAGCAGTGAACTACTAGCTTGGACAGGGGGGCAGCCCCAGCATTTT,CASSELLAWTGGQPQHF
TRBV9,.,TRBJ1-3,TRBD1,TGTGCCAGCAGCGCGGTGGGGACAGGGTTAGCTGGAAACACCATATATTTT,CASSAVGTGLAGNTIYF
TRBV24-1,.,TRBJ2-3,.,TGTGCCACCAGTGCGAACCCCGGGACTCCAGGTACCACAGATACGCAGTATTTT,CATSANPGTPGTTDTQYF
TRBV7-9,.,TRBJ1-6,TRBD1,TGTGCCAGCAGCCAACAGGGGGCTGGATCACCCCTCCACTTT,CASSQQGAGSPLHF
TRBV19,.,TRBJ1-5,.,TGTGCCAGTAGGGGAGAGACAGGAAGCAATCAGCCCCAGCATTTT,CASRGETGSNQPQHF
TRBV6-2/TRBV6-3,.,TRBJ2-7,.,TGTGCCAGCAGTTACCCCGCGCCGGCGGCGGGGCCGATCTACGAGCAGTACTTC,CASSYPAPAAGPIYEQYF
TRBV10-3,.,TRBJ2-7,.,TGTGCCATCAGTGATCGAGGGACACGAACCACCTACGAGCAGTACTTC,CAISDRGTRTTYEQYF
TRBV15,.,TRBJ2-1,TRBD2,TGTGCCACCAGCAGGCGACTAGCGGGGCGGCCCTTAGAGCAGTTCTTC,CATSRRLAGRPLEQFF